The TCR beta chain described here comes from a study of early T cells in non-severe SARS-CoV-2 infection (dated by TCRdb to the early 2020s). Some background on the complete study: Bulk RNA from unsorted whole blood was used for TCR sequencing, so alpha and beta chains could not be paired.

Set within a cohort of healthcare workers in London, UK, this nested case-control study involved weekly PCR testing of nasopharyngeal swabs along with blood sampling. Between 23 and 31 March 2020, the week of the UK lockdown, healthcare workers were enrolled and then followed up weekly for as long as 16 weeks. The paper's findings and limits, for the study overall: VDJdb matching was skewed toward anti-spike CD8 responses and likely underestimated virus-specific expansions by missing private and CD4 specificities.

V gives up 5 bases and J gives up 0 bases, and the segment between their germline ends measures 8 bases. From the germline V gene, CDR1 is SQVTM and CDR2 is ANQGSEA. From the cysteine up to the phenylalanine, the CDR3 has a length of 13 residues. The DNA shown is the 39-base CDR3, in frame from base 1. The library was generated by 5' RACE. The reads were generated on a NextSeq 500. In the TCR library protocol, unique molecular identifiers were attached to individual cDNA molecules to correct for PCR bias and sequencing error. Both TCR alpha and beta chains were sequenced, and tight co-correlation was observed between alpha and beta sequence abundances in each sample. Concerning the study's data processing: Decombinator V4 was used to annotate TCR sequences for V gene, J gene and CDR3. TCRs were defined as expanded if a significant change between any two time points was detected under a Poisson model with p below 0.0001. Abundances of TCRs were expressed as counts per million after normalisation to the total number of TCRs sequenced in each sample. TRAV1-2 paired with TRAJ12, TRAJ20 or TRAJ33 defined MAIT TCRs, while TRAV10 paired with TRAJ18 defined iNKT TCRs. A search of VDJdb, accessed on 1 November 2021, was run for TCRs annotated to CMV, EBV and SARS-CoV-2, with TCRs annotated for multiple antigens excluded. The raw public reads went through TCRdb reprocessing: fastp at Q25, MiXCR clone calling, in-frame beta chains kept. Every entry covers one CDR3 protein and lists the most common genes and DNA from its rows. The V and J calls reflect TCRdb's pipeline rather than the authors' work. This sample comprises nearly 80,000 distinct CDR3 sequences, about 13% of them detected only once. The leading ten clones occupy about 1.1% of the sample.

Ten or more counts support this clonotype. Its antigen is still unknown. No clone much larger than this one lies a single base away; base qualities are absent. The rearrangement joined TRBV29-1 to TRBJ1-3, with the D gene too uncertain to name. This TCR came from an adult who was a healthcare worker with PCR-confirmed SARS-CoV-2 infection or an uninfected control (not recorded which). The specimen sequenced was whole blood. At the DNA level, the sequence is TGCAGCGTTCCAGGCTACTCTGGAAACACCATATATTTT. This codes for CSVPGYSGNTIYF.